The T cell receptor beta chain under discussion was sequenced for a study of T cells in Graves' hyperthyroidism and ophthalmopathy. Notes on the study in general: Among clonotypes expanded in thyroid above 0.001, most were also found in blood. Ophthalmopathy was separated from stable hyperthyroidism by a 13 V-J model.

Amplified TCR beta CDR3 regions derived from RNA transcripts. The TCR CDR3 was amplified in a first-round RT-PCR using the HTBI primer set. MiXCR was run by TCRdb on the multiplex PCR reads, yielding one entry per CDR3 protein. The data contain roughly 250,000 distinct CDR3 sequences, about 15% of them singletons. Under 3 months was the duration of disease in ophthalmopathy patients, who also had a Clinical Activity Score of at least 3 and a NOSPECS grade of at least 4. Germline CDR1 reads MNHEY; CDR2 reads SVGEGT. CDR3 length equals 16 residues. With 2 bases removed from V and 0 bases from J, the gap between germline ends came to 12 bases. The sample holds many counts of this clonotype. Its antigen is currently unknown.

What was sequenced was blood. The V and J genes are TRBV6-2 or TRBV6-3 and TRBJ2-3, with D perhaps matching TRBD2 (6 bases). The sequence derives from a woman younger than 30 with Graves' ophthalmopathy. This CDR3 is CASSYQMRESTDTQYF. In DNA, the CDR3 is TGTGCCAGCAGTTACCAGATGCGGGAAAGCACAGATACGCAGTATTTT.